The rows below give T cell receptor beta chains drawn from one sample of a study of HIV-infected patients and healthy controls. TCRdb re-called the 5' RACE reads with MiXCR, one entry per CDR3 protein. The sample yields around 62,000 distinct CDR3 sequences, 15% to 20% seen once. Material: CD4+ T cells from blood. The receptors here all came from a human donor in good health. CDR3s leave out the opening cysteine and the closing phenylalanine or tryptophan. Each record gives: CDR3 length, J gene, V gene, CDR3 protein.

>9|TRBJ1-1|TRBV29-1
SGKGTTEAF
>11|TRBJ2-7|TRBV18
ASSPTGIYEQY
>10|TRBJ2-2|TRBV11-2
TSSEHTGELF
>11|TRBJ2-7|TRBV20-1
SASRETPSEQY
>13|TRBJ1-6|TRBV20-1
SATKGRGDNSPLH
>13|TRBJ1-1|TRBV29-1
SVVAALTANTEAF
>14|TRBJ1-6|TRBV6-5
ASSYGVSLGNSPLH
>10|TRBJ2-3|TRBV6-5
ASRTSGDTQY
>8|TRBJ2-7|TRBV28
ASGYYEQY
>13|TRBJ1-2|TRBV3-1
ASSQGTGFYYGYT